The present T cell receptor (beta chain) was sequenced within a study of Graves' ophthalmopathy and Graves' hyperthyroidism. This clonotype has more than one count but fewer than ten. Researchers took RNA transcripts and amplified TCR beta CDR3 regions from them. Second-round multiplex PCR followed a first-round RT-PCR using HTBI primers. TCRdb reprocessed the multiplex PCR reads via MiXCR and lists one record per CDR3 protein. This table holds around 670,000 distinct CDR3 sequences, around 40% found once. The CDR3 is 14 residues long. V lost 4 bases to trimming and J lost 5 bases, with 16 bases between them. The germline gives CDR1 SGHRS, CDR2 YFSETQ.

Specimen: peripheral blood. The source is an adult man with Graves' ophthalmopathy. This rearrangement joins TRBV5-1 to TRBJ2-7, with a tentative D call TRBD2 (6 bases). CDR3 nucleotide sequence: TGCGCCAGCAGCCGAGGAGGCGGGGACCACGAGCAGTACTTC. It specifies CASSRGGGDHEQYF.